This T cell receptor (beta chain) was identified in a study of shared clonotypes between healthy human individuals. V was clipped by 2 bases and J by 6 bases, with 9 bases between them. Germline V gives CDR1 SSHAT, CDR2 FNYEAQ (reference sequence). This CDR3 contains 13 residues. This clone was counted only a few times. The deep-level immunoSEQ assay was used. Assay used: immunoSEQ multiplex PCR; TCRdb lists only in-frame clones, some missing. The sample carries approximately 97,000 clones, roughly two thirds recorded once. The sample taken for sequencing was memory CD8+ T cells sorted from blood. Stated subset: CD45RO+ cells pooled with CCR7-negative TemRA cells. This TCR derives from a man aged 25 to 40 in good health. The V call is TRBV7-7, the J call TRBJ2-3, with no clear D. The CDR3 DNA reads TGTGCCAGCAGCTTAACTCCCTGGGATACGCAGTATTTT. This codes for CASSLTPWDTQYF. Full variable domain (outside the CDR3, taken from reference TRBV7-7 and TRBJ2-3): GAGVSQSPRYKVTKRGQDVTLRCDPISSHATLYWYQQALGQGPEFLTYFNYEAQPDKSGLPSDRFSAERPEGSISTLTIQRTEQRDSAMYRCASSLTPWDTQYFGPGTRLTVL.